Each of the 11 T cell receptor beta chains below was sequenced from the same sample in a study of T cell clonality in common variable immunodeficiency. Some clones are missing from TCRdb's copy, which holds only in-frame ones; the method was immunoSEQ multiplex PCR. The profile covers under 40,000 clones, none occurring a single time. The sample consisted of peripheral blood mononuclear cells. The source is a person aged 18-70 years in good health.

The sample holds many counts of this clone. The read is 3 residues too short to cover the CDR3 end, so that end is filled in from the germline J gene. The chain couples TRBV5-1 to TRBJ2-5, with D possibly being TRBD1 (6 bases). The CDR3 runs 15 residues. Germline assignment: CDR1 SGHRS and CDR2 YFSETQ. V was cut by 4 bases and J by 0 bases, with 13 bases left in between. The sequenced CDR3 bases are TGCGCCAGCAGCCCGCCGGGACAAAACCAAGAGACC. Protein: CASSPPGQNQET. The complete CDR3 protein is CASSPPGQNQETQYF.

Many counts were recorded for this clone. Coverage ceases 3 residues before the CDR3 finishes, and the germline J gene fills in the end. V is TRBV5-4 and J is TRBJ2-3, with D maybe TRBD2 (6 bases). V lost 7 bases and J 5 bases, leaving 8 bases between the germline ends. Per the germline V gene, CDR1 is SGHNT and CDR2 is YYREEE (reference sequence). CDR3 length equals 11 residues. The CDR3 bases that were read are TGTGCCAGCGGACTAATAGATACG. Translating gives CASGLIDT. From start to end, the CDR3 is CASGLIDTQYF.

The table lists this clone with many counts. The sequenced fragment ends 3 residues before the CDR3 boundary, so the rest is inferred from the germline J gene. The chain links TRBV18 to TRBJ2-2; 9 bases agree with TRBD1. The CDR3 consists of 18 residues. V shed 3 bases, J shed 6 bases, and the junction held 14 bases outside the gene matches. Germline lookup yields CDR1 KGHSH and CDR2 LQKENI. Incomplete CDR3 DNA: TGTGCCAGCTCACCCCTGCACAGGGGACAGGGTGAGGCCGGGGAG. Translated, it gives CASSPLHRGQGEAGE. The full-length CDR3 reads as CASSPLHRGQGEAGELFF.

Ten or more counts support this clone. The read comes to an end 3 residues before the CDR3 does, leaving the germline J gene to fill in the end. This rearrangement joins TRBV2 to TRBJ2-1; 7 positions agree with TRBD1. Germline CDR1 SNHLY, CDR2 FYNNEI. V shed 9 bases, J shed 6 bases, and the junction held 14 bases outside the gene matches. The length of the CDR3 is 15 residues. This chain's CDR3 is CASGEEGTVSNEQFF. CDR3 DNA (partial): TGTGCCAGTGGGGAAGAAGGGACAGTAAGCAATGAG.

This clone has ten or more counts. The read ends 3 residues before the CDR3 terminus; that terminus is restored from the germline J gene. This sequence joins TRBV11-2 and TRBJ2-6; no definite D call. Germline V lookup: CDR1 SGHAT, CDR2 FQNNGV. The CDR3 is 11 amino acids. V shed 5 bases and J shed 12 bases, with 8 bases lying between them. Partial CDR3 DNA: TGTGCCAGCAGCCCTGGGCCCGTC. Protein product: CASSPGPV. In full, the CDR3 is CASSPGPVLTF.

This clone occurred many times. The read stops 3 residues short of the end of the CDR3; the missing end is completed from the germline J gene. This chain links TRBV6-2 or TRBV6-3 with TRBJ1-6; the D is unclear. Trimming took 7 bases from V and 7 from J, leaving 8 bases between them. CDR3 length: 12 amino acids. Germline-derived CDR1 and CDR2 are MNHEY and SVGEGT. The covered CDR3 bases are TGTGCCAGCACCCGAGCCAATTCACCC. Amino acids: CASTRANSP. The entire CDR3 is CASTRANSPLHF.

Ten or more counts support this clone. The CDR3 end is not reached by the read, which stops 3 residues before it; the germline J gene fills it in. The V gene is TRBV5-4, the J gene TRBJ1-1; 7 positions agree with TRBD1. CDR1 and CDR2 (germline): SGHNT, YYREEE (reference sequence). V shed 4 bases and J 4 bases; nucleotides not matched to a gene: 10. This CDR3 spans 15 amino acids. The CDR3 DNA, read in part, is TGTGCCAGCAGCAATGACAGGGCAGGTGGCACTGAA. Protein: CASSNDRAGGTE. The entire CDR3 reads CASSNDRAGGTEAFF.

A word on this clone: The read halts 3 residues ahead of the CDR3 end, with the missing end drawn from the germline J gene. This chain connects TRBV19 to TRBJ1-5; D might be TRBD1 (5 bases). CDR3 size: 13 residues. The V gene's germline CDR1 is LNHDA and CDR2 SQIVND (reference sequence). V gave up 5 bases and J gave up 7 bases, with 12 bases separating them. CDR3 bases read: TGTGCCAGTAGTGGGGCCCAGGGACAGCCC. Protein product: CASSGAQGQP. The whole CDR3 protein reads CASSGAQGQPQHF.

This clone was seen at least ten times. The sequence runs out 3 residues before the end of the CDR3; the remainder is reconstructed from the germline J gene. V gene TRBV18 combines with J gene TRBJ2-1; D possibly corresponds to TRBD1 (6 bases). Germline V gene lookup returns CDR1 KGHSH and CDR2 LQKENI. The CDR3 contains 20 residues. V was pared by 3 bases and J by 9 bases, with 33 bases between. The CDR3 bases that were read are TGTGCCAGCTCACCCATGCGACAGGTTGGGCCGTCGACTACGAAAATTGAG. It translates to CASSPMRQVGPSTTKIE. The full CDR3 protein is CASSPMRQVGPSTTKIEQFF.

This clone appeared a few times. From the germline J gene comes the end of the CDR3, since the read stops 3 residues before it. The rearrangement uses TRBV5-1 and TRBJ1-1, with a weak D call TRBD1 (6 bases). Germline CDR1 reads SGHRS; CDR2 reads YFSETQ. With 2 bases removed from V and 0 bases from J, the gap between germline ends came to 8 bases. The CDR3 loop spans 14 amino acids. CDR3 bases read: TGCGCCAGCAGCTTTACAGGGATGAACACTGAA. Translating gives CASSFTGMNTE. The whole CDR3 reads CASSFTGMNTEAFF.

There are many counts of this clone. The read ends 3 residues shy of where the CDR3 ends; the end is completed using the germline J gene. V and J are TRBV4-2 and TRBJ2-1; D may be TRBD2 (6 bases). Trimming pared 0 bases from V and 4 bases from J, leaving 13 bases between. From germline, CDR1 is LGHNA and CDR2 YNFKEQ. The CDR3 contains 16 residues. CDR3 DNA, as far as it was read: TGTGCCAGCAGCCAAGATCTCGGCGGGATTTACAATGAG. This sequence encodes CASSQDLGGIYNE. The entire CDR3 sequence reads CASSQDLGGIYNEQFF.